The 7 T cell receptor beta chains below all came from one sample that was sequenced in a study of cytomegalovirus exposure and HLA in healthy donors. PCR amplification relied on 60 Vbeta primers (plus 13 Jbeta primers). Assay used: immunoSEQ multiplex PCR; TCRdb lists only in-frame clones, some missing. The repertoire holds some 98,000 clones, with about 76% as singletons. Sequencing was performed on PBMCs. The receptors stem from a human donor in good health.

The table lists this clone with a few counts. The chain carries TRBV11-2 and TRBJ2-5; weak D call: TRBD1 (6 bases). This CDR3 spans 13 amino acids. V dropped 2 bases and J dropped 7 bases, with 11 bases sitting between them. Germline CDR1 is SGHAT and CDR2 is FQNNGV. CDR3: CASSLSGVRTQYF. The CDR3, as DNA: TGTGCCAGCAGCTTATCAGGGGTGAGGACCCAGTACTTC.

The gene calls are TRBV6-5 and TRBJ1-2; D possibly corresponds to TRBD1 (6 bases). Germline V gives CDR1 MNHEY, CDR2 SVGAGI. The V end was cut by 7 bases, the J end by 8 bases, with 23 bases between. CDR3 length equals 15 residues. The CDR3 protein is CASNSGQPSLSGYTF. CDR3 sequence (DNA): TGTGCCAGCAACTCTGGACAGCCGTCCTTATCGGGCTACACCTTC.

This clone showed up just a few times. The V gene is TRBV6-6, the J gene TRBJ1-5; D gene unclear. CDR1 is MNHNY, CDR2 SVGAGI, per germline (reference sequence). There are 15 residues in the CDR3. Deletions cut 0 bases from V and 2 bases from J, with 8 bases between. Here the CDR3 DNA reads TGTGCCAGCAGTTACTCGGTAGAAGGCAATCAGCCCCAGCATTTT. Translated: CASSYSVEGNQPQHF.

The chain uses TRBV5-1 and TRBJ2-7; unclear D gene. The CDR3 covers 15 residues. Looked up from germline, CDR1 is SGHRS and CDR2 is YFSETQ. The V gene lost 3 bases and the J gene lost 4 bases, with 17 bases spanning the gap. The CDR3 nucleotides are TGCGCCAGCAGCTCGAACAGTGGTGGTTTTTACGAGCAGTACTTC. Its protein is CASSSNSGGFYEQYF.

This clone was observed a handful of times. The chain employs TRBV5-6 and TRBJ2-7; 12 bases align to TRBD2. Germline values: CDR1 SGHDT, CDR2 YYEEEE. The CDR3 runs 19 residues. J was trimmed by 6 bases and V by 4 bases; bases with no gene match: 20. CDR3 sequence reads: CASSRGGARASGRATEQYF. As DNA, the CDR3 is TGTGCCAGCAGCCGGGGAGGGGCTCGGGCTAGCGGGAGGGCCACCGAGCAGTACTTC. Full variable domain (outside the CDR3, taken from reference TRBV5-6 and TRBJ2-7): DAGVTQSPTHLIKTRGQQVTLRCSPKSGHDTVSWYQQALGQGPQFIFQYYEEEERQRGNFPDRFSGHQFPNYSSELNVNALLLGDSALYLCASSRGGARASGRATEQYFGPGTRLTVT.

The rearrangement joins TRBV7-2 to TRBJ1-1; D perhaps matches TRBD1 (6 bases). This CDR3 region has 14 residues. V was shortened by 4 bases and J by 4 bases, with 13 bases between the two germline ends. The germline gives CDR1 SGHTA, CDR2 FQGNSA. The CDR3 DNA sequence: TGTGCCAGCAGCTCCAGGGGAGGGGGCACTGAAGCTTTCTTT. Protein: CASSSRGGGTEAFF.

The V and J genes are TRBV19 and TRBJ2-1, with 8 bases aligning to TRBD1. Germline V lookup: CDR1 LNHDA, CDR2 SQIVND (reference sequence). The CDR3 has 14 residues. The ends lost 3 bases at V and 9 bases at J; junction bases unmatched: 7. CDR3 amino acids: CASSMGQDWSEQFF. The CDR3 DNA reads TGTGCCAGTAGTATGGGACAGGACTGGTCTGAGCAGTTCTTC.